Listed here are 27 T cell receptor beta chains from one sample, sequenced in a study of T-cell reconstitution after alpha-beta-depleted transplantation in children. Molecular barcoding with unique molecular identifiers was used for the TCRbeta library. TCRdb re-called the PCR reads with MiXCR, one entry per CDR3 protein. The sample lists about 230,000 distinct CDR3 sequences, 9.7% occurring once. Sequencing was performed on PBMCs from the stem cell graft donor, taken from the stem cell graft. These receptors all stem from a human donor who donated a stem cell graft to a child with SCID.

This clonotype showed up many times. The chain recombines TRBV29-1 with TRBJ1-4, with TRBD1 as a possible D gene (6 bases). Germline CDR1 and CDR2: SQVTM and ANQGSEA. Trimming left V 6 bases short and J 1 base short, with 9 bases between. There are 13 residues in the CDR3. CDR3 in DNA: TGCAGCGTCAGGGGTGGAACTAATGAAAAACTGTTTTTT. It encodes CSVRGGTNEKLFF.

Comment on this clonotype: This clone may be a read error of a much larger clone one base away. CDR3 coding DNA: TGTGCCTGCAGTTCCGGGACAGGGGCCCTAGGGGACACCGGGGAGCTGTTTTTT. This translates into CACSSGTGALGDTGELFF. The chain carries TRBV12-3 or TRBV12-4 and TRBJ2-2; 10 nucleotides align to TRBD1. The CDR3 runs to 18 residues.

This clonotype was seen at least ten times. J is TRBJ2-1 and V is TRBV7-3; TRBD2 matches 11 bases. The germline V gene has CDR1 SGHTA and CDR2 FQGTGA. The V and J ends lost 5 bases and 3 bases, in that order; junction bases with no gene match: 12. This CDR3 is built from 18 residues. This chain's CDR3 is CASSPQITSGGVYNEQFF. The CDR3 DNA reads TGTGCCAGCAGCCCGCAAATAACTAGCGGGGGCGTCTACAATGAGCAGTTCTTC.

This clonotype appeared many times. The chain recombines TRBV5-1 with TRBJ2-3, with 14 bases fitting TRBD2. CDR1 and CDR2 from the germline V gene are SGHRS and YFSETQ. The CDR3 consists of 15 residues. After removal of 7 bases from V and 6 bases from J, the junction contained 7 bases not matched to a gene. The CDR3 here is CASSGLAGARDTQYF. CDR3 coding DNA: TGCGCCAGCTCGGGACTAGCGGGGGCTCGGGATACGCAGTATTTT.

This clonotype showed up just a few times. J is TRBJ2-5 and V is TRBV12-3 or TRBV12-4; D might be TRBD2 (6 bases). The V end was cut by 6 bases, the J end by 5 bases, with 16 bases between. The CDR3 runs to 14 residues. The CDR3 region has the DNA TGTGCCAGCAGCCCGAGGGCGGGGTATGAGACCCAGTACTTC. Translation: CASSPRAGYETQYF.

A note on this clonotype: Germline and junction disagree at one end, which may indicate a read error. The rearrangement uses TRBV4-2 and TRBJ2-7; D unclear. The length of the CDR3 is 13 residues. CDR1 is LGHNA, CDR2 YNFKEQ, per germline. The CDR3 is CASSQERYYGQYF. Here the CDR3 DNA reads TGTGCCAGCAGCCAGGAACGGTACTACGGGCAGTACTTT.

This clonotype was counted ten times or more. V and J are TRBV7-8 and TRBJ1-2; 7 bases are a match to TRBD1. Per the germline V gene, CDR1 is SGHVS and CDR2 is FQNEAQ. V gave up 5 bases and J gave up 10 bases; unmatched junction bases: 16. The CDR3 totals 15 residues. The CDR3 protein is CASSKTGSPEGDYTF. The CDR3 DNA sequence: TGTGCCAGCAGCAAGACAGGGTCGCCGGAAGGTGACTACACCTTC.

This clonotype has a count of ten or more. The chain has TRBV7-3 and TRBJ1-1, with D perhaps matching TRBD1 (6 bases). The germline CDR1 and CDR2 sequences are SGHTA and FQGTGA. Trimming cost V 2 bases and J 0 bases, with 16 bases left between them. CDR3 size: 17 residues. In nucleotides, the CDR3 is TGTGCCAGCAGCTTAGGGACACCTCCTTCTATGAACACTGAAGCTTTCTTT. This encodes CASSLGTPPSMNTEAFF.

This clonotype was found many times. The chain uses TRBV29-1 and TRBJ2-7; D unclear. Germline V lookup: CDR1 SQVTM, CDR2 ANQGSEA. The germline V and J ends were trimmed by 0 bases and 2 bases, with 11 bases remaining between them. CDR3 length equals 14 residues. CDR3 in DNA: TGCAGCGTTGAAGATCCTCTTACTCCCTACGAGCAGTACTTC. This encodes CSVEDPLTPYEQYF.

This clonotype has only a few counts. The CDR3 sequence is CASSSSGANYEQYF. CDR3 nucleotides: TGCGCCAGCAGCTCTAGCGGGGCGAACTACGAGCAGTACTTC. V and J are TRBV5-1 and TRBJ2-7; 9 bases are shared with TRBD2. The CDR3 consists of 14 residues. Germline V gives CDR1 SGHRS, CDR2 YFSETQ. With V trimmed by 3 bases and J by 3 bases, 4 bases remained unmatched. The full variable domain, rest sourced from reference TRBV5-1 and TRBJ2-7, is KAGVTQTPRYLIKTRGQQVTLSCSPISGHRSVSWYQQTPGQGLQFLFEYFSETQRNKGNFPGRFSGRQFSNSRSEMNVSTLELGDSALYLCASSSSGANYEQYFGPGTRLTVT.

As concerns this clonotype: Since a much larger clone is just one base distant, this may be a read error. This sequence joins TRBV7-9 and TRBJ1-2; D unclear. The CDR3 is 13 residues long. The germline V gene has CDR1 SEHNR and CDR2 FQNEAQ (reference sequence). The CDR3 protein is CASNPDGYYGYPF. CDR3 bases: TGTGCCAGCAACCCGGACGGGTACTATGGCTACCCCTTC.

This clonotype was observed at least ten times. The chain links TRBV12-3 or TRBV12-4 to TRBJ2-1; a weak D match, TRBD2 (7 bases). The CDR3 runs 18 residues. The V end lost 2 bases, the J end lost 2 bases, and 19 bases lay between the germline ends. In DNA form, the CDR3 reads TGTGCCAGCAGTTTACTGGGGGGGGGGCCGCCCCCCTACAATGAGCAGTTCTTC. Its protein is CASSLLGGGPPPYNEQFF.

The chain employs TRBV19 and TRBJ2-3; 7 bases are shared with TRBD1. CDR3 size: 15 residues. The germline V gene has CDR1 LNHDA and CDR2 SQIVND (reference sequence). J lost 2 bases, V lost 4 bases, and 6 bases had no gene match. The CDR3 reads CASSTPGTDTDTQYF. DNA of the CDR3: TGTGCCAGTAGTACCCCCGGGACAGACACAGATACGCAGTATTTT.

This clonotype was recorded many times. The rearrangement uses TRBV6-2 or TRBV6-3 and TRBJ2-7, with a weak D call TRBD1 (6 bases). The germline CDR1 and CDR2 sequences are MNHEY and SVGEGT. The V gene lost 8 bases and the J gene lost 5 bases, with 25 bases spanning the gap. The CDR3 runs 16 residues. The CDR3 region is CASATLRGRSRDEQYF. The CDR3 nucleotides are TGTGCCAGCGCCACACTCAGGGGCCGGTCTCGGGACGAGCAGTACTTC.

This clonotype has a count of ten or more. The chain joins TRBV4-2 to TRBJ2-3; D possibly matches TRBD1 or TRBD2 (5 bases each). Germline lookup yields CDR1 LGHNA and CDR2 YNFKEQ. The V and J ends lost 0 bases and 0 bases respectively, with 10 bases between them. CDR3 size: 16 residues. CDR3 DNA sequence: TGTGCCAGCAGCCAAGATAGGGACCTTAGCACAGATACGCAGTATTTT. Encoded protein: CASSQDRDLSTDTQYF.

This clonotype was recorded a few times. The chain couples TRBV18 to TRBJ1-1; TRBD1 is a possible D gene (5 bases). The V end was cut by 6 bases, the J end by 4 bases, with 21 bases between. This CDR3 is built from 16 residues. Germline V gives CDR1 KGHSH, CDR2 LQKENI. CDR3 in amino acids: CASSHSGGGVGTEAFF. CDR3 in DNA: TGTGCCAGCTCGCACTCCGGGGGGGGTGTCGGCACTGAAGCTTTCTTT.

This clonotype came up many times. V is TRBV7-3 and J is TRBJ2-1; D uncertain. Germline V CDR1 and CDR2: SGHTA, FQGTGA. The germline V and J ends were trimmed by 1 base and 1 base, with 17 bases remaining between them. CDR3 length: 18 residues. CDR3 residues: CASSLNYFGQDSYNEQFF. CDR3 nucleotides: TGTGCCAGCAGCTTAAATTACTTCGGGCAGGATTCCTACAATGAGCAGTTCTTC.

This clonotype has ten or more counts. The J gene is TRBJ2-2, the V gene TRBV12-3 or TRBV12-4, with 8 bases lining up with TRBD1. The CDR3 has 14 amino acids. Losses at the gene ends were 2 bases for V and 4 bases for J; bases not matched to a gene: 0. The DNA for the CDR3 is TGTGCCAGCAGTTTAACAGGGGGCACCGGGGAGCTGTTTTTT. Translating it yields CASSLTGGTGELFF.

This clonotype was picked up many times. The chain links TRBV9 to TRBJ1-4; D not resolved. Trimming shortened V by 0 bases and J by 7 bases, and 13 bases separated the two germline ends. This CDR3 has 15 residues. From germline, CDR1 is SGDLS and CDR2 YYNGEE. CDR3 coding DNA: TGTGCCAGCAGCGTAGCGGAGGGAAGAGGTGAAAAACTGTTTTTT. This encodes CASSVAEGRGEKLFF.

This clonotype has ten or more counts. The genes are TRBV11-3 and TRBJ2-3; D is tentatively TRBD1 or TRBD2 (6 bases each). From germline, CDR1 is SGHNT and CDR2 YENEEA. V lost 3 bases, J lost 4 bases, and 11 bases lay in between. CDR3 size: 14 residues. CDR3 amino acids: CASSLSGASDTQYF. In DNA form, the CDR3 reads TGTGCCAGCAGCTTGTCGGGGGCATCAGATACGCAGTATTTT. The entire variable domain, with the rest obtained from reference TRBV11-3 and TRBJ2-3, is as follows: EAGVVQSPRYKIIEKKQPVAFWCNPISGHNTLYWYLQNLGQGPELLIRYENEEAVDDSQLPKDRFSAERLKGVDSTLKIQPAELGDSAVYLCASSLSGASDTQYFGPGTRLTVL.

Many counts were recorded for this clonotype. The chain uses TRBV9 and TRBJ2-7; D remains ambiguous. Deletions cut 3 bases from V and 6 bases from J, with 13 bases between. The CDR3 is 13 amino acids. CDR1 and CDR2 from the germline V gene are SGDLS and YYNGEE. The CDR3 sequence: CASSAYLYGEQYF. In DNA, the CDR3 is TGTGCCAGCAGCGCCTATCTCTACGGCGAGCAGTACTTC.

This clonotype was seen at least ten times. The chain uses TRBV5-6 and TRBJ2-3; 11 nucleotides agree with TRBD2. The germline V gene has CDR1 SGHDT and CDR2 YYEEEE. V lost 3 bases to trimming and J lost 5 bases; unmatched junction nucleotides: 8. This CDR3 spans 16 amino acids. DNA of the CDR3: TGTGCCAGCAGCTCGGTAGCGGGGGGGCCAATAGATACGCAGTATTTT. It codes for CASSSVAGGPIDTQYF.

This clonotype was seen only a few times. This chain links TRBV15 with TRBJ1-5; unclear D gene. Trimming removed 0 bases from V and 4 bases from J, with 10 bases in between. The germline V gene has CDR1 LNHNV and CDR2 YYDKDF (reference sequence). CDR3 length: 15 amino acids. CDR3 in DNA: TGTGCCACCAGCAGAGATCGAGGGCGAAATCAGCCCCAGCATTTT. Translated: CATSRDRGRNQPQHF.

This clonotype has at least ten counts. This chain uses TRBV28 with TRBJ1-5, with 9 bases matching TRBD1. The CDR3 consists of 18 residues. Germline-derived CDR1 and CDR2 are MDHEN and SYDVKM. V was pared by 4 bases and J by 0 bases, with 10 bases of the junction left unmatched. The CDR3 here is CASSSVPGQGYSNQPQHF. The CDR3 DNA reads TGTGCCAGCAGTTCCGTCCCGGGACAGGGCTATAGCAATCAGCCCCAGCATTTT.

This clonotype occurred a few times. The chain employs TRBV6-6 and TRBJ1-6, with D uncertain. V lost 11 bases to trimming and J lost 3 bases, with 11 bases between them. Germline V gene data show CDR1 as MNHNY and CDR2 as SVGAGI (reference sequence). The CDR3 is 13 amino acids. The CDR3 spells CAGRQDYNSPLHF. CDR3 coding DNA: TGTGCCGGACGGCAGGACTATAATTCACCCCTCCACTTT.

At least ten counts were recorded for this clonotype. V and J are TRBV10-3 and TRBJ1-2, with D possibly being TRBD1 (6 bases). Germline CDR1 and CDR2: ENHRY and SYGVKD. Trimming pared 7 bases from V and 8 bases from J, leaving 23 bases between. The CDR3 length is 15 residues. CDR3 nucleotide sequence: TGTGCCATCACTACCGGGACAAGAGGACCGGAGGGCTACACCTTC. This sequence encodes CAITTGTRGPEGYTF.

This clonotype has ten or more counts. The genes are TRBV7-6 and TRBJ2-2; D may correspond to TRBD1 or TRBD2 (6 bases each). The V gene lost 1 base and the J gene lost 4 bases, with 16 bases spanning the gap. The CDR3 contains 17 residues. In germline, CDR1 is SGHVS, CDR2 FNYEAQ. The DNA of the CDR3 is TGTGCCAGCAGCTTAGTTGAGGGGGGACCCAGCACCGGGGAGCTGTTTTTT. Amino acid sequence: CASSLVEGGPSTGELFF.